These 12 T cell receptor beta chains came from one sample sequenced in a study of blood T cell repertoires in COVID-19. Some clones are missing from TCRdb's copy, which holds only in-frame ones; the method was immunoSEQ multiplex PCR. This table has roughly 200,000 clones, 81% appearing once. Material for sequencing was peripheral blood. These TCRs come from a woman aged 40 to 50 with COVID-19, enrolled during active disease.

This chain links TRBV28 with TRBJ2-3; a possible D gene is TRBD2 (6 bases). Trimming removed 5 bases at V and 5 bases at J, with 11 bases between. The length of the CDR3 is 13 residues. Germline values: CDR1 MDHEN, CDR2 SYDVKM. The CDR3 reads CASSRPGVDTQYF. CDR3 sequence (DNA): TGTGCCAGCAGTCGACCGGGGGTAGATACGCAGTATTTT.

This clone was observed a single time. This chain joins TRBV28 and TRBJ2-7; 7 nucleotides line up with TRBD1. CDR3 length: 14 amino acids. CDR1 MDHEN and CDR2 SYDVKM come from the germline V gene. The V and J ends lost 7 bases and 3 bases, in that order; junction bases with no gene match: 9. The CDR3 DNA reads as TGTGCCAGCAAACCAGACAGGGTAGGCTACGAGCAGTACTTC. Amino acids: CASKPDRVGYEQYF.

This chain's CDR3 is CASSGSGGWSGELFF. DNA for the CDR3: TGTGCCAGCAGCGGTAGCGGGGGATGGTCAGGGGAGCTGTTTTTT. The V gene is TRBV9, the J gene TRBJ2-2; 9 nucleotides agree with TRBD2. Germline V gene sequence: CDR1 SGDLS, CDR2 YYNGEE. The CDR3 runs to 15 residues. Unmatched junction bases numbered 8, after V lost 3 bases and J lost 8 bases.

The CDR3 DNA reads TGTGCCAGCAGTTTAGGTTTGGTGGCGACTTTC. Translated, it gives CASSLGLVATF. This chain uses TRBV27 with TRBJ2-6; no clear D. Trimming removed 2 bases from V and 18 bases from J, with 11 bases in between. Germline V gene data show CDR1 as MNHEY and CDR2 as SMNVEV (reference sequence). This CDR3 region has 11 residues.

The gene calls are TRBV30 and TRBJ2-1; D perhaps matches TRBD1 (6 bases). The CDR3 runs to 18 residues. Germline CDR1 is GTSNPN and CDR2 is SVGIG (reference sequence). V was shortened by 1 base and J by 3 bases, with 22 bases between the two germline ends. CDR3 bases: TGTGCCTGGAGTGGGGGATTGGTCCGGGACACCCACTACAATGAGCAGTTCTTC. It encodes CAWSGGLVRDTHYNEQFF.

The CDR3: CASSYGTANYGYTF. The CDR3 DNA reads as TGTGCCAGCAGTTACGGGACAGCTAACTATGGCTACACCTTC. The chain joins TRBV6-2 or TRBV6-3 to TRBJ1-2, with TRBD1 matching 7 bases. Germline V gene sequence: CDR1 MNHEY, CDR2 SVGEGT. V shed 2 bases, J shed 0 bases, and the junction held 0 bases outside the gene matches. The CDR3 extends over 14 amino acids.

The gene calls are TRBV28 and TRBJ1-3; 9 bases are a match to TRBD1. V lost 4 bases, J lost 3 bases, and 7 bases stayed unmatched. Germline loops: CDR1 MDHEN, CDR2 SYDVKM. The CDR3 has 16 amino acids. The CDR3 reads CASSSRTGDVGNTIYF. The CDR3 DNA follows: TGTGCCAGCAGTTCCAGGACAGGGGACGTTGGAAACACCATATATTTT.

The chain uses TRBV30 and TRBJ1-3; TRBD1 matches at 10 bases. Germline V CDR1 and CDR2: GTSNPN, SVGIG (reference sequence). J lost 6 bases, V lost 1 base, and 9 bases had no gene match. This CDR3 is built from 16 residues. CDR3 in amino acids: CAWSGLLRQGANTIYF. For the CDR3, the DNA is TGTGCCTGGAGTGGACTCCTTAGACAGGGGGCAAACACCATATATTTT.

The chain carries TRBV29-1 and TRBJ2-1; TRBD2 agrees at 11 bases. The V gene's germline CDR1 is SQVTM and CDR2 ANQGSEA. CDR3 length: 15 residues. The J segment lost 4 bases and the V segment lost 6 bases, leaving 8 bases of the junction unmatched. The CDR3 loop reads CSVPGLAGGYNEQFF. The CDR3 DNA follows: TGCAGCGTCCCCGGCCTAGCGGGGGGATACAATGAGCAGTTCTTC.

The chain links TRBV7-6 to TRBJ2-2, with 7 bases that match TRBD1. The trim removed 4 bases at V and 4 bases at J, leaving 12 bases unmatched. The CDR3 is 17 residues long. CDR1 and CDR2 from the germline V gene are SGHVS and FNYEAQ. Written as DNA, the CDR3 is TGTGCCAGCAGCTCGAACTTTAGACAGGGTGTCACCGGGGAGCTGTTTTTT. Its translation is CASSSNFRQGVTGELFF.

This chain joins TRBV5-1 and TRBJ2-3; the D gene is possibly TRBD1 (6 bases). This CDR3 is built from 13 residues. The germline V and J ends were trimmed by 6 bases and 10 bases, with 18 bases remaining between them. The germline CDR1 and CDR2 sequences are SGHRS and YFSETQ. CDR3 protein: CASTYPGQSSQYF. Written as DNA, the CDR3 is TGCGCCAGCACCTACCCCGGACAGTCTTCGCAGTATTTT.

The CDR3 loop reads CASSLQATYEQYF. In DNA, the CDR3 is TGCGCCAGCAGCTTACAGGCTACCTACGAGCAGTACTTC. The V and J genes are TRBV5-1 and TRBJ2-7, with a possible D match to TRBD1 (5 bases). V was pared by 2 bases and J by 2 bases, with 8 bases between. Germline CDR1 is SGHRS and CDR2 is YFSETQ. The CDR3 is 13 residues long. The entire variable domain, with the rest obtained from reference TRBV5-1 and TRBJ2-7, is as follows: KAGVTQTPRYLIKTRGQQVTLSCSPISGHRSVSWYQQTPGQGLQFLFEYFSETQRNKGNFPGRFSGRQFSNSRSEMNVSTLELGDSALYLCASSLQATYEQYFGPGTRLTVT.